Following are 8 T cell receptor beta chains from one sample sequenced in a study of cytomegalovirus exposure and HLA in healthy donors. Primers: 60 Vbeta forward and 13 Jbeta reverse. Sequenced by immunoSEQ multiplex PCR; TCRdb stores in-frame clones only, minus some. The data contain under 200,000 clones, roughly 13% of them singletons. The sequenced material came from PBMCs. These receptors were taken from a man in his forties or fifties in good health and CMV-seropositive.

The V gene is TRBV5-5, the J gene TRBJ1-4; 7 bases match TRBD1. The length of the CDR3 is 14 residues. Germline assignment: CDR1 SGHKS and CDR2 YYEKEE (reference sequence). J lost 5 bases, V lost 3 bases, and 4 bases had no gene match. CDR3 in amino acids: CASSWDSLNEKLFF. The CDR3 bases are TGTGCCAGCAGCTGGGACAGCCTAAATGAAAAACTGTTTTTT. Looking up the rest from reference TRBV5-5 and TRBJ1-4 gives the full variable domain: DAGVTQSPTHLIKTRGQQVTLRCSPISGHKSVSWYQQVLGQGPQFIFQYYEKEERGRGNFPDRFSARQFPNYSSELNVNALLLGDSALYLCASSWDSLNEKLFFGSGTQLSVL.

The rearrangement links TRBV25-1 to TRBJ2-5; D might be TRBD2 (5 bases). CDR3 length: 15 amino acids. CDR1 MGHDK and CDR2 SYGVNS come from the germline V gene. Trimming pared 2 bases from V and 4 bases from J, leaving 14 bases between. The CDR3 DNA is TGTGCCAGCAGTGAAGGCCCTCCCGGAGGAGAGACCCAGTACTTC. This translates into CASSEGPPGGETQYF. Looking up the rest from reference TRBV25-1 and TRBJ2-5 gives the full variable domain: EADIYQTPRYLVIGTGKKITLECSQTMGHDKMYWYQQDPGMELHLIHYSYGVNSTEKGDLSSESTVSRIRTEHFPLTLESARPSHTSQYLCASSEGPPGGETQYFGPGTRLLVL.

The V and J genes are TRBV27 and TRBJ2-5; 9 bases map to TRBD1. The CDR3 length is 13 residues. Germline V gives CDR1 MNHEY, CDR2 SMNVEV (reference sequence). V shed 8 bases, J shed 2 bases, and the junction held 3 bases outside the gene matches. The CDR3 reads CASGTGIQETQYF. The CDR3 DNA reads TGTGCCAGCGGGACAGGGATTCAAGAGACCCAGTACTTC.

This clone was seen only a few times. V and J are TRBV5-5 and TRBJ1-3; D gene uncertain. Trimming cost V 6 bases and J 2 bases, with 15 bases left between them. This CDR3 is built from 15 residues. Germline V gene data show CDR1 as SGHKS and CDR2 as YYEKEE (reference sequence). The CDR3 here is CASTSVPLPGNTIYF. DNA of the CDR3: TGTGCCAGCACCTCAGTCCCCCTCCCTGGAAACACCATATATTTT.

The CDR3 nucleotides read TGTGCCAACGGGGGCGAGCAGTACTTC. This encodes CANGGEQYF. The chain links TRBV12-1 to TRBJ2-7; the D call TRBD2 from the table was never checked on the DNA. TRBV12-1 is reported as a pseudogene. This CDR3 is built from 9 residues.

This clone was picked up a small number of times. The chain combines TRBV12-5 with TRBJ2-1; 7 bases line up with TRBD1. V lost 0 bases, J lost 1 base, and 6 bases stayed unmatched. This CDR3 spans 17 amino acids. The germline V gene has CDR1 LGHNT and CDR2 FRNRAP. CDR3 protein: CASGLVEGQRSYNEQFF. The CDR3 nucleotides read TGTGCTAGTGGTTTGGTCGAGGGACAGCGGTCCTACAATGAGCAGTTCTTC. Full variable domain (missing parts from reference TRBV12-5 and TRBJ2-1): DARVTQTPRHKVTEMGQEVTMRCQPILGHNTVFWYRQTMMQGLELLAYFRNRAPLDDSGMPKDRFSAEMPDATLATLKIQPSEPRDSAVYFCASGLVEGQRSYNEQFFGPGTRLTVL.

In this sample, this clone turned up a few times. The chain employs TRBV5-1 and TRBJ2-7; D unresolved. The V and J ends lost 4 bases and 3 bases respectively, with 17 bases between them. The CDR3 consists of 15 residues. The germline V gene encodes CDR1 SGHRS and CDR2 YFSETQ. This CDR3 is CASSPSAYDDYEQYV. The CDR3 DNA reads TGCGCCAGCAGCCCCTCCGCTTATGATGACTACGAGCAGTACGTC.

J is TRBJ2-5 and V is TRBV19; 12 bases fit TRBD2. Trimming took 4 bases from V and 3 from J; bases not matched to a gene: 15. Germline V gene lookup returns CDR1 LNHDA and CDR2 SQIVND (reference sequence). The CDR3 loop spans 19 amino acids. CDR3 in DNA: TGTGCCAGTAGTAACCACGGACTAGCGGGGTTTGGGAACAAAGAGACCCAGTACTTC. Translated: CASSNHGLAGFGNKETQYF.